The rows below give T cell receptor beta chains drawn from one sample of a study of Graves' ophthalmopathy and Graves' hyperthyroidism. TCRdb passed the multiplex PCR reads through MiXCR, listing each CDR3 protein once. The sample yields approximately 210,000 distinct CDR3 sequences, 20% to 25% seen once. The sequenced material came from peripheral blood. The source is a woman between 50 and 59 years old with Graves' ophthalmopathy. Each CDR3 is given with its conserved first and last residue.

CASSVSRTSLNTEAFF,TRBJ1-1,TRBV12-3/TRBV12-4
CASSNTLAGGHEQYF,TRBJ2-7,TRBV6-5
CASSSIMGGGYTF,TRBJ1-2,TRBV12-3/TRBV12-4
CASSLSPVAPYYGYTF,TRBJ1-2,TRBV27
CASMRGRGQETQYF,TRBJ2-5,TRBV7-2
CASSPRDFSYEQYF,TRBJ2-7,TRBV12-3/TRBV12-4
CASSAGVDGSLYEQYF,TRBJ2-7,TRBV5-4
CASRYLWTGLNTGELFF,TRBJ2-2,TRBV6-5
CASSIQGSGYTF,TRBJ1-2,TRBV25-1
CASSLAVSGGGETQYF,TRBJ2-5,TRBV7-6
CSLTGVWGETQYF,TRBJ2-5,TRBV29-1
CASSGGPNSPLHF,TRBJ1-6,TRBV28
CASSRMGRMNTEAFF,TRBJ1-1,TRBV28
CASSERWVSEAFF,TRBJ1-1,TRBV6-1
CASSIQTLQETQYF,TRBJ2-5,TRBV14
CASSDRNLAKNIQYF,TRBJ2-4,TRBV6-2/TRBV6-3
CATSDSRQPRQETQYF,TRBJ2-5,TRBV24-1
CASSTGLHQETQYF,TRBJ2-5,TRBV12-3/TRBV12-4
CASSGQAEAFF,TRBJ1-1,TRBV28
CSARDPSGQGAYEQYF,TRBJ2-7,TRBV20-1
CASTRTSIDQPQHF,TRBJ1-5,TRBV6-5
CSATSLQETQYF,TRBJ2-5,TRBV29-1
CASSGRQTRSPLHF,TRBJ1-6,TRBV28
CARLPIAGGGETQYF,TRBJ2-5,TRBV12-3/TRBV12-4
CSAEGQETQYF,TRBJ2-5,TRBV20-1
CASTLRTGVNQETQYF,TRBJ2-5,TRBV12-3/TRBV12-4
CASSLELLQETQYF,TRBJ2-5,TRBV7-2
CASSYHYSDYEQYF,TRBJ2-7,TRBV6-2/TRBV6-3
CASSGRVQNIQYF,TRBJ2-4,TRBV6-1
CASSDLVRHFQETQYF,TRBJ2-5,TRBV2
CASSLDNNQPQHF,TRBJ1-5,TRBV7-2
CSVIGQPESEAFF,TRBJ1-1,TRBV29-1
CATSDARGIQPQHF,TRBJ1-5,TRBV24-1